This T cell receptor (beta chain) comes out of a study of cytomegalovirus exposure and HLA in healthy donors. This CDR3 contains 17 residues. The PCR was carried out with 60 Vbeta primers and 13 Jbeta primers. The assay was immunoSEQ multiplex PCR, and TCRdb's table has in-frame clones only and misses some. The sample lists more than 95,000 clones, 75% to 85% seen once, with around 2.1% in the top ten. Sequencing was carried out using PBMCs. The chain recombines TRBV21-1 with TRBJ1-5. TRBV21-1 is listed as a pseudogene. This receptor was taken from a young man in good health and CMV-seronegative. In DNA, the CDR3 is TGTGCCAGCAGCAAAAAAGGGCTTTCGGAGGGCAATCAGCCCCAGCATTTT. Translation: CASSKKGLSEGNQPQHF.